What follows are 15 T cell receptor beta chains derived from one specimen sequenced in a study of shared clonotypes between healthy human individuals. Using immunoSEQ multiplex PCR, the repertoire was profiled, and TCRdb retains in-frame clones only, with some absent. This sample has some 630,000 clones; roughly 70% occur once, and the top ten carry under 2%. Sequencing was done on a sample of memory CD4+ T cells sorted from blood. Subset meaning: CD45RA-negative fraction. These receptors were collected from a woman between 25 and 40 years old in good health.

This chain joins TRBV11-3 and TRBJ1-1; 10 bases line up with TRBD1. Trimming cost V 4 bases and J 8 bases; bases outside gene matches: 4. Germline CDR1 reads SGHNT; CDR2 reads YENEEA. This CDR3 spans 13 amino acids. The CDR3: CASSSRTGGEAFF. CDR3 DNA sequence: TGTGCCAGCAGCTCCAGGACAGGGGGAGAAGCTTTCTTT.

The chain joins TRBV25-1 to TRBJ2-1; 7 bases agree with TRBD1. The CDR3 spans 15 residues. Germline-derived CDR1 and CDR2 are MGHDK and SYGVNS. V lost 4 bases and J lost 9; bases outside the gene matches: 12. CDR3 nucleotide sequence: TGTGCCAGCAGTGCTACGGCAGGGGGAGCGAGTGAGCAGTTCTTC. Translated: CASSATAGGASEQFF.

As concerns this clone: The sample carries other DNA sequences with the same CDR3. The chain uses TRBV18 and TRBJ2-7, with TRBD2 matching over 8 bases. The V and J ends lost 3 bases and 4 bases, in that order; junction bases with no gene match: 5. The V gene's germline CDR1 is KGHSH and CDR2 LQKENI. This CDR3 is 14 amino acids long. DNA of the CDR3: TGTGCCAGCTCACCGCCGGGAGGGCCTTACGAGCAGTACTTC. Amino acid sequence: CASSPPGGPYEQYF.

The V and J genes are TRBV10-2 and TRBJ2-7, with a weak D call TRBD2 (6 bases). Germline CDR1 and CDR2: WSHSY and SAAADI. Trimming shortened V by 10 bases and J by 4 bases, and 17 bases separated the two germline ends. The CDR3 totals 13 residues. DNA of the CDR3: TGCGCCACGACTCCCGGTGGGGGGTACGAGCAGTACTTC. This sequence encodes CATTPGGGYEQYF.

The chain combines TRBV9 with TRBJ1-4; D perhaps matches TRBD1 (5 bases). V was cut by 2 bases and J by 5 bases, with 13 bases left in between. Germline values: CDR1 SGDLS, CDR2 YYNGEE. This CDR3 comprises 15 residues. In nucleotides, the CDR3 is TGTGCCAGCAGCGTCTGGGCAGGACAAAATGAAAAACTGTTTTTT. It specifies CASSVWAGQNEKLFF.

This clone turned up a few times. The CDR3 DNA sequence: TGTGCCACCAGCAGAGATGCCCTAGGTAGTCACAATGAGCAGTTCTTC. As protein: CATSRDALGSHNEQFF. The J gene is TRBJ2-1, the V gene TRBV15; D not certain. The CDR3 runs to 16 residues. Trimming removed 0 bases at V and 5 bases at J, with 14 bases between. Germline V gene data show CDR1 as LNHNV and CDR2 as YYDKDF (reference sequence).

The chain couples TRBV7-8 to TRBJ2-7; 7 nucleotides line up with TRBD1. Germline CDR1 SGHVS, CDR2 FQNEAQ. The CDR3 totals 13 residues. J was trimmed by 2 bases and V by 4 bases; bases with no gene match: 2. For the CDR3, the DNA is TGTGCCAGCAGCTCGGGACAGACCTACGAGCAGTACTTC. It encodes CASSSGQTYEQYF.

The chain carries TRBV28 and TRBJ2-6, with 8 bases matching TRBD1. This CDR3 has 16 amino acids. CDR1 is MDHEN, CDR2 SYDVKM, per germline. Germline trimming cut 8 bases from V and 2 bases from J; bases unmatched to any gene: 8. The CDR3 loop reads CASWLTGGAGANVLTF. CDR3 in DNA: TGTGCCAGCTGGCTTACAGGGGGTGCTGGGGCCAACGTCCTGACTTTC.

This sequence joins TRBV5-4 and TRBJ2-7, with D perhaps matching TRBD2 (6 bases). Trimming left V 5 bases short and J 2 bases short, with 20 bases between. There are 16 residues in the CDR3. Germline CDR1 SGHNT, CDR2 YYREEE (reference sequence). DNA of the CDR3: TGTGCCAGCAGGGAGGGCGTGTCGGGGGAGGCCTACGAGCAGTACTTC. This sequence encodes CASREGVSGEAYEQYF.

The chain combines TRBV6-4 with TRBJ1-2; no firm D call. Trimming cost V 1 base and J 6 bases, with 12 bases left between them. Germline V gene lookup returns CDR1 MRHNA and CDR2 SNTAGT. CDR3 length: 14 amino acids. CDR3 sequence reads: CASSDLEGSDGYTF. The CDR3 DNA sequence: TGTGCCAGCAGTGACTTGGAGGGATCTGATGGCTACACCTTC.

J is TRBJ1-5 and V is TRBV10-3, with D uncertain. The V end lost 3 bases, the J end lost 11 bases, and 8 bases lay between the germline ends. Germline V gene sequence: CDR1 ENHRY, CDR2 SYGVKD. CDR3 length equals 11 residues. The CDR3 region has the DNA TGTGCCATCAGTGATGGGAGAACCCAGCATTTT. Its protein product is CAISDGRTQHF.

This rearrangement joins TRBV4-1 to TRBJ1-2, with no clear D. Trimming cost V 6 bases and J 4 bases, with 12 bases left between them. Germline V lookup: CDR1 MGHRA, CDR2 YSYEKL. The CDR3 has 13 residues. The CDR3 reads CASRNRKTYGYTF. The CDR3 coding sequence is TGCGCCAGCAGGAACCGAAAGACCTATGGCTACACCTTC.

Only one count was recorded for this clone. This sequence joins TRBV9 and TRBJ2-3, with D unresolved. Looked up from germline, CDR1 is SGDLS and CDR2 is YYNGEE. This CDR3 has 14 residues. Trimming took 0 bases from V and 6 from J, leaving 11 bases between them. The CDR3 region is CASSVAWSTDTQYF. In nucleotides, the CDR3 is TGTGCCAGCAGCGTAGCTTGGTCTACCGATACGCAGTATTTT.

The genes are TRBV4-1 and TRBJ1-1; TRBD1 aligns across 10 bases. V was pared by 5 bases and J by 1 base, with 4 bases of the junction left unmatched. The CDR3 has 15 amino acids. Per the germline V gene, CDR1 is MGHRA and CDR2 is YSYEKL. CDR3 loop: CASSFRQGANTEAFF. The CDR3 region has the DNA TGCGCCAGCAGCTTTCGACAGGGGGCGAACACTGAAGCTTTCTTT.

This clone was seen more than once but under ten times. The CDR3 here is CASSISSVAQETQYF. The CDR3 DNA reads TGTGCCAGCAGTATTTCTAGCGTAGCTCAAGAGACCCAGTACTTC. The chain employs TRBV5-4 and TRBJ2-5, with D maybe TRBD2 (6 bases). There are 15 residues in the CDR3. With 5 bases removed from V and 2 bases from J, the gap between germline ends came to 16 bases. Germline-derived CDR1 and CDR2 are SGHNT and YYREEE (reference sequence).